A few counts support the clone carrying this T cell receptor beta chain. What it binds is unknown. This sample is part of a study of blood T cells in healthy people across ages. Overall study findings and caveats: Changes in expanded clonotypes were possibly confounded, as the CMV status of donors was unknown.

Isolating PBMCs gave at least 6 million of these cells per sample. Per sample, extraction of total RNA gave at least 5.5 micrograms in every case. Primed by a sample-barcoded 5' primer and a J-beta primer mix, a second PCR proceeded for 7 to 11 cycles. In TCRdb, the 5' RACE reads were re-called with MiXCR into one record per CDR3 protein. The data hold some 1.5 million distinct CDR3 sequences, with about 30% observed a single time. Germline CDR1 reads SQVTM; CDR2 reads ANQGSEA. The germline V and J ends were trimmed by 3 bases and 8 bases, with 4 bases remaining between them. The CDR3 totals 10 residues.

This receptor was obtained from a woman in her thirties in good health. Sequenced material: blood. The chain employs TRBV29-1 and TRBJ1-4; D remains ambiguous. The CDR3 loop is CSVEREKLFF. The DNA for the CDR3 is TGCAGCGTTGAGAGGGAAAAACTGTTTTTT.